A single sample gave rise to the 10 T cell receptor beta chains below, sequenced in a study of blood T cells in healthy people across ages. Together with a sample-barcoded 5' primer, a J-beta primer mix was included in a second PCR lasting roughly 7 to 11 cycles. Each CDR3 protein gets one entry after TCRdb re-called the 5' RACE reads with MiXCR. The data contain some 1.1 million distinct CDR3 sequences, less than 45% of them singletons. Sequencing was carried out using blood. The receptor source for this set is a man aged 18 to 30 in good health.

The sample holds a few counts of this clonotype. The chain is built from TRBV5-1 and TRBJ2-3; no clear D. V was cut by 4 bases and J by 3 bases, with 12 bases left in between. The CDR3 spans 14 residues. Germline assignment: CDR1 SGHRS and CDR2 YFSETQ. In DNA, the CDR3 is TGCGCCAGCAGCGTCGACGTGGAGACAGATACGCAGTATTTT. Translation: CASSVDVETDTQYF.

V usage is TRBV10-3 and J usage is TRBJ1-2, with TRBD1 matching 8 bases. V lost 0 bases and J lost 5; bases outside the gene matches: 5. This CDR3 has 15 amino acids. Looked up from germline, CDR1 is ENHRY and CDR2 is SYGVKD. The DNA for the CDR3 is TGTGCCATCAGTGAGTCTCCCCGACAGGGGTATGGCTACACCTTC. Translating it yields CAISESPRQGYGYTF.

This clonotype was recorded a few times. The CDR3 is CASRKGENYGYTF. Here the CDR3 DNA reads TGTGCCAGCAGAAAAGGCGAGAACTATGGCTACACCTTC. V gene TRBV12-3 or TRBV12-4 combines with J gene TRBJ1-2, with D hard to call. The CDR3 spans 13 residues. Trimming left V 6 bases short and J 2 bases short, with 10 bases between.

The chain uses TRBV7-2 and TRBJ1-1; no firm D call. Germline CDR1 SGHTA, CDR2 FQGNSA. This CDR3 region has 13 residues. V lost 1 base, J lost 14 bases, and 17 bases lay in between. This chain's CDR3 is CASSLGHGYPMFF. CDR3 nucleotide sequence: TGTGCCAGCAGCTTAGGACACGGGTACCCGATGTTCTTT.

Written as DNA, the CDR3 is TGCAGTGCTTCGGCCCAGGGGCGGCCCCAGCATTTT. This translates into CSASAQGRPQHF. The V and J genes are TRBV20-1 and TRBJ1-5, with TRBD1 as a possible D gene (6 bases). The V gene's germline CDR1 is DFQATT and CDR2 SNEGSKA (reference sequence). V lost 5 bases and J lost 9, with 14 bases in between. The CDR3 covers 12 residues.

This clonotype has more than one count but fewer than ten. The chain couples TRBV12-3 or TRBV12-4 to TRBJ1-5; D gene ambiguous. Trimming shortened V by 3 bases and J by 10 bases, and 13 bases separated the two germline ends. This CDR3 spans 13 amino acids. CDR3 nucleotide sequence: TGTGCCAGCAGTTTGGGCCCGAGTATACCCCAGCATTTT. This codes for CASSLGPSIPQHF.

This clonotype was detected ten times or more. The J gene is TRBJ2-1, the V gene TRBV5-1; D is ambiguous. Germline V lookup: CDR1 SGHRS, CDR2 YFSETQ. The CDR3 totals 13 residues. Between the trimmed V and J ends, which lost 0 bases and 4 bases, there was a span of 5 bases. The CDR3 loop is CASSLAQYNEQFF. The DNA for the CDR3 is TGCGCCAGCAGCTTGGCTCAGTACAATGAGCAGTTCTTC.

This clonotype has a handful of counts. The gene calls are TRBV20-1 and TRBJ2-1, with a possible D match to TRBD1 (6 bases). Trimming left V 0 bases short and J 4 bases short, with 13 bases between. Germline V gene sequence: CDR1 DFQATT, CDR2 SNEGSKA (reference sequence). The CDR3 consists of 15 residues. The CDR3 sequence: CSARDPRGGYNEQFF. The CDR3 DNA sequence: TGCAGTGCTAGAGATCCCAGGGGCGGATACAATGAGCAGTTCTTC.

V and J are TRBV5-1 and TRBJ1-1; possibly TRBD1 for D (5 bases). There are 19 residues in the CDR3. Trimming left V 5 bases short and J 0 bases short, with 26 bases between. Per the germline V gene, CDR1 is SGHRS and CDR2 is YFSETQ. As DNA, the CDR3 is TGCGCCAGCAGTCGAGCCGGGACCTCGAATCGAAGGATGAACACTGAAGCTTTCTTT. It encodes CASSRAGTSNRRMNTEAFF.

V is TRBV29-1 and J is TRBJ1-2; D not resolved. The CDR3 extends over 14 amino acids. The V gene lost 6 bases and the J gene lost 4 bases, with 18 bases spanning the gap. CDR1 is SQVTM, CDR2 ANQGSEA, per germline. CDR3 coding DNA: TGCAGCGTGGGAGGAAGCTTTCTTGGCTATGGCTACACCTTC. Amino acid sequence: CSVGGSFLGYGYTF.